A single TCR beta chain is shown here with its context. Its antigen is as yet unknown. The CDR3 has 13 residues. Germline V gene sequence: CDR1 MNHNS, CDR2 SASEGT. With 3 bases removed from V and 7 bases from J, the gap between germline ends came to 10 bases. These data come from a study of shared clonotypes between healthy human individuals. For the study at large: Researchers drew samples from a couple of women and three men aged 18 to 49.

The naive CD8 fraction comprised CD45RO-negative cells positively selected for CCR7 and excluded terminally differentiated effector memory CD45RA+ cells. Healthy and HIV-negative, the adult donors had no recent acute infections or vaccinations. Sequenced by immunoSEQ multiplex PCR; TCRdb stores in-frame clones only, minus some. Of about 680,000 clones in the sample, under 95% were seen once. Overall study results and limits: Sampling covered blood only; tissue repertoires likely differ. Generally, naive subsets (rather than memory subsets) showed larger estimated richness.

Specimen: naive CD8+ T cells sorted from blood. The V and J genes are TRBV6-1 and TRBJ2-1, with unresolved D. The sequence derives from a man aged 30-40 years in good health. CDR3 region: CASSELLVNEQFF. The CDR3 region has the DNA TGTGCCAGCAGTGAGCTCCTAGTAAATGAGCAGTTCTTC.